A single sample gave rise to the 3 T cell receptor beta chains below, sequenced in a study of CD8+ T cells in alopecia areata. Treatment here: oral pan-JAK inhibitor, 5-10 mg twice daily. RNA extraction was followed by reverse transcription into cDNA, which acted as the sequencing template. The method was immunoSEQ multiplex PCR; TCRdb's version includes in-frame clones alone and lacks a portion of them. The sample has 170,000 or so clones, roughly 50% seen once. The sample was CD8+ T cells sorted from blood, taken at week 24, from a patient treated with tofacitinib. Source of these receptors: a human donor with alopecia areata.

The genes are TRBV9 and TRBJ2-5; 9 bases are shared with TRBD1. Germline-derived CDR1 and CDR2 are SGDLS and YYNGEE. The CDR3 totals 13 residues. The trim removed 4 bases at V and 5 bases at J, leaving 3 bases unmatched. This CDR3 reads CASSTDRGETQYF. The CDR3, as DNA: TGTGCCAGCAGCACCGACAGGGGGGAGACCCAGTACTTC.

This chain uses TRBV11-2 with TRBJ1-2; D gene uncertain. CDR1 is SGHAT, CDR2 FQNNGV, per germline. V was cut by 5 bases and J by 1 base, with 11 bases left in between. This CDR3 has 14 residues. CDR3 amino acids: CASSVGGVNYGYTF. DNA for the CDR3: TGTGCCAGCAGCGTTGGTGGGGTTAACTATGGCTACACCTTC.

V and J are TRBV30 and TRBJ1-1; D not resolved. The CDR3 covers 12 residues. Trimming took 3 bases from V and 6 from J, leaving 11 bases between them. CDR1 is GTSNPN and CDR2 is SVGIG in the germline V gene (reference sequence). The CDR3 spells CAWSPSRAEAFF. Here the CDR3 DNA reads TGTGCCTGGAGCCCCTCTCGGGCTGAAGCTTTCTTT.